This T cell receptor beta chain was observed in a study of shared clonotypes between healthy human individuals. About the research overall: Each donor's CD4 naive and CD4 memory cells filled three plates apiece, CD8 naive two, and CD8 memory one. Points from the study as a whole: The study's rarefaction showed incomplete sorted-subset sequencing despite large depth. Against clonotypes common to all four donors, non-shared ones had lower generation probabilities.

Terminally differentiated effector memory CD45RA+ cells were excluded by CCR7 positive selection of CD45RO-negative cells. Of note for this clone: What it binds is not known.

This CDR3 contains 14 residues. V gave up 3 bases and J gave up 1 base, with 10 bases separating them. Germline V gene data show CDR1 as SGDLS and CDR2 as YYNGEE. Genomic DNA of each subset was evenly split across several immunoSEQ plates. Produced via immunoSEQ multiplex PCR; TCRdb's table is partial and in-frame only. The sample includes nearly 2 million clones, over 85% of them seen just once. This receptor was identified in a man between 18 and 35 years old in good health. The sequencing sample was made of naive CD8+ T cells sorted from blood. The rearrangement links TRBV9 to TRBJ1-1, with a weak D call TRBD1 (6 bases). The CDR3 DNA is TGTGCCAGCAGCGGGGACACATCGAACACTGAAGCTTTCTTT. Its translation is CASSGDTSNTEAFF.